One sample yielded the 16 T cell receptor beta chains listed below, sequenced in a study of cytomegalovirus exposure and HLA in healthy donors. The PCR was carried out with 60 Vbeta primers and 13 Jbeta primers. Sequencing used immunoSEQ multiplex PCR; TCRdb keeps in-frame clones, though not all of them. The sample contains some 150,000 clones, 76% of which appear only once. Sequencing was done on a sample of PBMCs. The receptors derive from a man aged 55 to 70 in good health and CMV-seronegative.

The rearrangement joins TRBV28 to TRBJ1-1; D remains ambiguous. Trimming removed 8 bases at V and 7 bases at J, with 14 bases between. Germline loops: CDR1 MDHEN, CDR2 SYDVKM. This CDR3 region has 12 residues. The CDR3 is CASPSVAGEAFF. Here the CDR3 DNA reads TGTGCCAGCCCCTCGGTTGCAGGTGAAGCTTTCTTT. Complete variable domain (other parts from reference TRBV28 and TRBJ1-1): DVKVTQSSRYLVKRTGEKVFLECVQDMDHENMFWYRQDPGLGLRLIYFSYDVKMKEKGDIPEGYSVSREKKERFSLILESASTNQTSMYLCASPSVAGEAFFGQGTRLTVV.

The V call is TRBV19, the J call TRBJ1-1; possibly TRBD1 for D (6 bases). This CDR3 is built from 17 residues. Germline V gene data show CDR1 as LNHDA and CDR2 as SQIVND (reference sequence). Trimming removed 3 bases at V and 7 bases at J, with 24 bases between. CDR3 nucleotide sequence: TGTGCCAGTAGTATTCCGGATAAGGGGGTACGGATATATGAAGCTTTCTTT. Protein product: CASSIPDKGVRIYEAFF.

DNA of the CDR3: TGTGCCAGCAGCCTACAGGGGGTGGTCACTGAAGCTTTCTTT. This gives the protein CASSLQGVVTEAFF. V and J are TRBV2 and TRBJ1-1, with TRBD1 matching 8 bases. Germline-derived CDR1 and CDR2 are SNHLY and FYNNEI. CDR3 length: 14 residues. V was clipped by 6 bases and J by 4 bases; unmatched bases: 7.

For this clone: Compared with germline, one end of the junction differs, possibly owing to a read error. V and J are TRBV7-2 and TRBJ2-1, with 12 positions matching TRBD1. This CDR3 is built from 18 residues. The germline V gene encodes CDR1 SGHTA and CDR2 FQGNSA. CDR3 DNA: TGTGCCGGCAGCTTAGTAGGTGGGACAGGGGGCTACCCAGGGGAGCAGTTCTTC. It encodes CAGSLVGGTGGYPGEQFF.

V usage is TRBV6-5 and J usage is TRBJ2-7; 7 bases match TRBD1. The germline V gene has CDR1 MNHEY and CDR2 SVGAGI. After removal of 2 bases from V and 2 bases from J, the junction contained 6 bases not matched to a gene. There are 15 residues in the CDR3. CDR3 in amino acids: CASSYIQGDPYEQYF. CDR3 coding DNA: TGTGCCAGCAGTTACATCCAGGGGGACCCCTACGAGCAGTACTTC.

The rearrangement uses TRBV5-4 and TRBJ2-3, with 12 bases fitting TRBD2. CDR3 size: 18 residues. The germline CDR1 and CDR2 sequences are SGHNT and YYREEE (reference sequence). V lost 6 bases, J lost 0 bases, and 11 bases stayed unmatched. The CDR3 here is CASTMLPTSGSSTDTQYF. The CDR3 nucleotides read TGTGCCAGCACCATGCTCCCGACTAGCGGGAGTAGCACAGATACGCAGTATTTT. Drawing the rest from reference TRBV5-4 and TRBJ2-3, the complete variable domain is ETGVTQSPTHLIKTRGQQVTLRCSSQSGHNTVSWYQQALGQGPQFIFQYYREEENGRGNFPPRFSGLQFPNYSSELNVNALELDDSALYLCASTMLPTSGSSTDTQYFGPGTRLTVL.

The rearrangement links TRBV6-5 to TRBJ2-1; no definite D call. V lost 4 bases and J lost 0, with 7 bases in between. The CDR3 extends over 14 amino acids. Per germline, CDR1 MNHEY and CDR2 SVGAGI. DNA for the CDR3: TGTGCCAGCAGTTTCCGCAGCTCCTACAATGAGCAGTTCTTC. Amino acids: CASSFRSSYNEQFF.

The chain links TRBV9 to TRBJ2-5, with a tentative D call TRBD2 (6 bases). Trimming removed 0 bases at V and 5 bases at J, with 14 bases between. Germline lookup yields CDR1 SGDLS and CDR2 YYNGEE. This CDR3 is 15 amino acids long. The CDR3 nucleotides are TGTGCCAGCAGCGTAGGACTAGGGAGAGTTGAGACCCAGTACTTC. Translation gives CASSVGLGRVETQYF. Supplemented by reference TRBV9 and TRBJ2-5, the full variable domain reads DSGVTQTPKHLITATGQRVTLRCSPRSGDLSVYWYQQSLDQGLQFLIQYYNGEERAKGNILERFSAQQFPDLHSELNLSSLELGDSALYFCASSVGLGRVETQYFGPGTRLLVL.

This chain uses TRBV14 with TRBJ2-3; 8 nucleotides line up with TRBD1. Germline trimming cut 0 bases from V and 3 bases from J; bases unmatched to any gene: 5. This CDR3 is built from 16 residues. Germline CDR1 reads SGHDN; CDR2 reads FVKESK. This chain's CDR3 is CASSQDAGGSTDTQYF. In nucleotides, the CDR3 is TGTGCCAGCAGCCAAGATGCAGGGGGCTCGACAGATACGCAGTATTTT.

The chain couples TRBV5-1 to TRBJ2-3; 13 bases agree with TRBD2. Unmatched junction bases numbered 11, after V lost 4 bases and J lost 6 bases. The CDR3 contains 17 residues. Germline CDR1 reads SGHRS; CDR2 reads YFSETQ. The CDR3 loop is CASSLGPVTSGGDTQYF. CDR3 in DNA: TGCGCCAGCAGCCTTGGCCCCGTGACTAGCGGGGGGGATACGCAGTATTTT.

This clone showed up just once. This rearrangement joins TRBV6-6 to TRBJ1-2, with D possibly being TRBD1 (6 bases). Germline-derived CDR1 and CDR2 are MNHNY and SVGAGI (reference sequence). This CDR3 spans 14 amino acids. V was pared by 6 bases and J by 2 bases, with 13 bases between. CDR3 DNA sequence: TGTGCCAGCAGGTCAGGGGTAGCAAACTATGGCTACACCTTC. Residues: CASRSGVANYGYTF.

The rearrangement links TRBV11-2 to TRBJ2-5, with 8 bases that match TRBD1. The V and J ends lost 4 bases and 0 bases, in that order; junction bases with no gene match: 7. CDR1 and CDR2 (germline): SGHAT, FQNNGV. The CDR3 totals 16 residues. For the CDR3, the DNA is TGTGCCAGCAGCTCCACAGGGACAGGCGACCAAGAGACCCAGTACTTC. Translating it yields CASSSTGTGDQETQYF.

V usage is TRBV5-1 and J usage is TRBJ2-4; 8 nucleotides line up with TRBD2. The CDR3 contains 15 residues. The germline gives CDR1 SGHRS, CDR2 YFSETQ. Losses at the gene ends were 1 base for V and 0 bases for J; bases not matched to a gene: 0. The CDR3 DNA follows: TGCGCCAGCAGCTTGCTAGCGGGAGCCAAAAACATTCAGTACTTC. As protein: CASSLLAGAKNIQYF.

V is TRBV12-5 and J is TRBJ2-2, with 12 bases aligning to TRBD2. CDR3 length: 17 amino acids. V lost 3 bases to trimming and J lost 5 bases; unmatched junction nucleotides: 7. CDR1 is LGHNT and CDR2 is FRNRAP in the germline V gene. CDR3 region: CASGFTGTSGLTGELFF. The CDR3 DNA sequence: TGTGCTAGTGGTTTCACCGGGACTAGCGGGTTAACCGGGGAGCTGTTTTTT.

CDR3 amino acids: CASSDSNIRGNEQFF. CDR3 in DNA: TGTGCCAGCAGTGATTCTAACATCAGGGGCAATGAGCAGTTCTTC. J is TRBJ2-1 and V is TRBV6-1; the D gene is possibly TRBD1 (6 bases). CDR3 length equals 15 residues. Germline-derived CDR1 and CDR2 are MNHNS and SASEGT. Deletions cut 3 bases from V and 6 bases from J, with 15 bases between.

The chain employs TRBV5-4 and TRBJ2-7; 8 nucleotides match TRBD2. The CDR3 runs 15 residues. Germline V gives CDR1 SGHNT, CDR2 YYREEE (reference sequence). The V and J ends lost 4 bases and 6 bases, in that order; junction bases with no gene match: 12. The CDR3: CASSIPGTSPLEQYF. The DNA for the CDR3 is TGTGCCAGCAGCATACCCGGGACTAGTCCCCTCGAGCAGTACTTC.